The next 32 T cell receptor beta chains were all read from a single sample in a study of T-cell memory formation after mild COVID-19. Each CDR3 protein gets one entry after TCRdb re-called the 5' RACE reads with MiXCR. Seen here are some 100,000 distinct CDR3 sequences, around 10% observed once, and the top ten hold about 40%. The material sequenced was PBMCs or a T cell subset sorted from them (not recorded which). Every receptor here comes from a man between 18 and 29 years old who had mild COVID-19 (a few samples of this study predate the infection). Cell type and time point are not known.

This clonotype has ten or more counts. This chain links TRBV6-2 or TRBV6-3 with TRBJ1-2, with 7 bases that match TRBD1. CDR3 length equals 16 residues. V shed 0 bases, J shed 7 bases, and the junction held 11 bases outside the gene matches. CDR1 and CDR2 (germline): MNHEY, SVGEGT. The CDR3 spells CASSYSPIDRVSGYTF. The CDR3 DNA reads TGTGCCAGCAGTTACTCCCCCATCGACAGGGTTTCTGGCTACACCTTC.

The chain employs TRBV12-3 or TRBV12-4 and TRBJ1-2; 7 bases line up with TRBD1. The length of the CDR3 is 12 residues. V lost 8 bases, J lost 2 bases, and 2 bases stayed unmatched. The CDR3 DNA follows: TGTGCCAGCCGGGGACAGAACTATGGCTACACCTTC. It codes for CASRGQNYGYTF.

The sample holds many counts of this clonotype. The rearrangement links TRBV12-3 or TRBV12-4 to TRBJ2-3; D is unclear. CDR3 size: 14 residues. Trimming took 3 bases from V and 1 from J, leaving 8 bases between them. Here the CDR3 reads CASSFMAGTDTQYF. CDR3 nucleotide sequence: TGTGCCAGCAGTTTTATGGCAGGCACAGATACGCAGTATTTT.

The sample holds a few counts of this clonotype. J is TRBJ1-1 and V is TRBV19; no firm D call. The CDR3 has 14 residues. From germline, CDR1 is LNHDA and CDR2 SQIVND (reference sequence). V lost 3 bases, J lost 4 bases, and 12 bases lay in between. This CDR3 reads CASSMRRAGTEAFF. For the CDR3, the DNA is TGTGCCAGTAGTATGAGGAGGGCGGGCACTGAAGCTTTCTTT.

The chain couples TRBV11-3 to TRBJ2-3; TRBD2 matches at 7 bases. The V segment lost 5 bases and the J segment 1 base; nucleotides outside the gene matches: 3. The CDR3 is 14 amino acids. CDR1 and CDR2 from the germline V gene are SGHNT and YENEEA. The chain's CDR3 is CASSGRDGTDTQYF. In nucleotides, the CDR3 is TGTGCCAGCAGCGGGAGGGACGGCACAGATACGCAGTATTTT.

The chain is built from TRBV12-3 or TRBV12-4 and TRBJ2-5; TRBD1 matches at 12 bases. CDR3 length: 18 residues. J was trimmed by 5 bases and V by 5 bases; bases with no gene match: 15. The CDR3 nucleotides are TGTGCCAGCAGTACCCCCGGGACAGGGGGCCCTACGCGGGAGACCCAGTACTTC. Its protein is CASSTPGTGGPTRETQYF.

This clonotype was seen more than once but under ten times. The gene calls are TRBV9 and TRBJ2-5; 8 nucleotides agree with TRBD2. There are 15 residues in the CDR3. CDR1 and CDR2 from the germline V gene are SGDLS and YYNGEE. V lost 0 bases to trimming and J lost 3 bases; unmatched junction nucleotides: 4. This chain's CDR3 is CASSVVSTSEETQYF. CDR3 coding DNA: TGTGCCAGCAGCGTAGTCTCGACTAGCGAAGAGACCCAGTACTTC.

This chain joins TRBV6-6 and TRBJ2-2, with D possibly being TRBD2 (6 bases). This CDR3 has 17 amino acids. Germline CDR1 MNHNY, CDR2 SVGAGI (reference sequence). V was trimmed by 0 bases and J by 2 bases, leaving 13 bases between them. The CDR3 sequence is CASSYSAEGKNTGELFF. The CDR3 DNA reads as TGTGCCAGCAGTTACTCCGCGGAGGGGAAAAACACCGGGGAGCTGTTTTTT.

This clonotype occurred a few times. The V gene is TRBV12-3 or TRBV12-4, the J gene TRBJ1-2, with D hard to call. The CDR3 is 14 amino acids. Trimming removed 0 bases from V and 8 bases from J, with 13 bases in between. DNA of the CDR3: TGTGCCAGCAGTTTAGCCGACCGACCGGGAGGCTACACCTTC. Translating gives CASSLADRPGGYTF.

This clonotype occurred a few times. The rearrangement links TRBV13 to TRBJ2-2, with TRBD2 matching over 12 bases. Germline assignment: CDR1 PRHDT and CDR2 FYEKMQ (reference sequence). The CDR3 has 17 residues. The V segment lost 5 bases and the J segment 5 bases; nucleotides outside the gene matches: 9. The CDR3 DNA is TGTGCCAGCAGCCCCCGGACTAGCGGGGATCGGACCGGGGAGCTGTTTTTT. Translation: CASSPRTSGDRTGELFF.

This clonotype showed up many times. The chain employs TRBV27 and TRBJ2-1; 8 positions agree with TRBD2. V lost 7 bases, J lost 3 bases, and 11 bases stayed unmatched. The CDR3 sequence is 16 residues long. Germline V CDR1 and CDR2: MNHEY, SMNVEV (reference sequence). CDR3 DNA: TGTGCCAGCATAGGTTTCAGCGGGGGTCTCTACAATGAGCAGTTCTTC. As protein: CASIGFSGGLYNEQFF.

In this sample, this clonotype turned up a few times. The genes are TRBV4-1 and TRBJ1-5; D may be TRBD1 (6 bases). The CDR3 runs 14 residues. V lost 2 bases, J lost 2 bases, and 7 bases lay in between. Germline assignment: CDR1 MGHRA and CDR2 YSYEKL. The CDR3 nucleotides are TGCGCCAGCAGCCAAAGGACAGGCAATCAGCCCCAGCATTTT. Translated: CASSQRTGNQPQHF.

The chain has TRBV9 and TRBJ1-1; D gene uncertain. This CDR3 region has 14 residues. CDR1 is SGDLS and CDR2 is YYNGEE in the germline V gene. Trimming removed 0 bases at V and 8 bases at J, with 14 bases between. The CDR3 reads CASSVVSSQMEAFF. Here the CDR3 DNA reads TGTGCCAGCAGCGTAGTTTCATCGCAGATGGAAGCTTTCTTT.

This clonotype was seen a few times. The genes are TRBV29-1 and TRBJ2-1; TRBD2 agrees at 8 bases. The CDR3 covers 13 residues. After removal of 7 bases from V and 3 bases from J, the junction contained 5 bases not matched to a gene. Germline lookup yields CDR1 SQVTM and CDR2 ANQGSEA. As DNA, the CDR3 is TGCAGCGCTACACTAGCGGACTACAATGAGCAGTTCTTC. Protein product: CSATLADYNEQFF.

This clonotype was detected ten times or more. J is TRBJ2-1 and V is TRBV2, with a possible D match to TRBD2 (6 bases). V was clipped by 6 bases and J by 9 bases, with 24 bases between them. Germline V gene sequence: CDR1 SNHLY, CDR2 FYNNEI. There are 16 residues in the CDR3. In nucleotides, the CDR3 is TGTGCCAGCAGCGGAACCTGGGACTGGTCTGGGGGTGAGCAGTTCTTC. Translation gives CASSGTWDWSGGEQFF.

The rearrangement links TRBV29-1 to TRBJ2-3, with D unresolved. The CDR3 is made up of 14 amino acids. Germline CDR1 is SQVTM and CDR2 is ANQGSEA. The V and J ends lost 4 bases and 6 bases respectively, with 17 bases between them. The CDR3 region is CSVVLRAGGDTQYF. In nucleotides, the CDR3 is TGCAGCGTTGTTCTTCGGGCAGGTGGCGATACGCAGTATTTT.

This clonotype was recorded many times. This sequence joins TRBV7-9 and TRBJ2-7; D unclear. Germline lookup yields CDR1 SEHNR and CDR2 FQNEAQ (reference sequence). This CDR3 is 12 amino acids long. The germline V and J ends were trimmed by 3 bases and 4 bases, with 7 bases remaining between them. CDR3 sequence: CASSFGPYEQYV. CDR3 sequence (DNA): TGTGCCAGCAGCTTCGGGCCTTACGAGCAGTACGTC.

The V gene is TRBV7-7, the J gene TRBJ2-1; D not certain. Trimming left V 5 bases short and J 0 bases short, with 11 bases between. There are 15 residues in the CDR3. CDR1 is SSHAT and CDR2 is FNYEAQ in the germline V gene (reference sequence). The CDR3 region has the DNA TGTGCCAGCAGCCGAGACCGAAGCTCCTACAATGAGCAGTTCTTC. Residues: CASSRDRSSYNEQFF.

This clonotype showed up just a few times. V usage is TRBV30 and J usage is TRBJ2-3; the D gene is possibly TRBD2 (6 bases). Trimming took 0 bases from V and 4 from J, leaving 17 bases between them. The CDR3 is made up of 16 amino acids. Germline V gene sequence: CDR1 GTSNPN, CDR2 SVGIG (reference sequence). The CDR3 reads CAWSVRDSTLSDTQYF. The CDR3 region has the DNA TGTGCCTGGAGTGTGCGGGACTCGACGCTCTCAGATACGCAGTATTTT.

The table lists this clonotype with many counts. CDR3 loop: CASSVQAGNTGELFF. Here the CDR3 DNA reads TGTGCCAGCAGTGTACAGGCAGGGAACACCGGGGAGCTGTTTTTT. The chain combines TRBV6-4 with TRBJ2-2, with D possibly matching TRBD1 (5 bases). The CDR3 sequence is 15 residues long. V was trimmed by 4 bases and J by 1 base, leaving 10 bases between them. Germline CDR1 is MRHNA and CDR2 is SNTAGT.

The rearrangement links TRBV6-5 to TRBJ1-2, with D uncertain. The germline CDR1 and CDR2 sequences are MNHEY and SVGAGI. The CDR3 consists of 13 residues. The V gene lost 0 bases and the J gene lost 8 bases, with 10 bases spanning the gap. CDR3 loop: CASSYSVFLGYTF. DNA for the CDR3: TGTGCCAGCAGTTACTCGGTGTTTTTGGGCTACACCTTC.

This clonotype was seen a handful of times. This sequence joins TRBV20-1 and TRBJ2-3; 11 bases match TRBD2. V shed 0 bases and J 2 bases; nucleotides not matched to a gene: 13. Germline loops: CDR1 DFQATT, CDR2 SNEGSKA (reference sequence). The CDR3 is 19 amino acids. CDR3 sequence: CSARDRDSGGVLNTDTQYF. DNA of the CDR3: TGCAGTGCTAGAGATCGGGATAGCGGGGGGGTTCTAAACACAGATACGCAGTATTTT.

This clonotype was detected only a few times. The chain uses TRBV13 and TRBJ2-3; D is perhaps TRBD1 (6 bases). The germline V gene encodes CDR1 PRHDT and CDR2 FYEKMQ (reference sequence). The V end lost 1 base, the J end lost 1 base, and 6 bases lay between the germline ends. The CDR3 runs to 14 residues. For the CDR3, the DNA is TGTGCCAGCAGCTTAGAGGGGGGCACAGATACGCAGTATTTT. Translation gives CASSLEGGTDTQYF.

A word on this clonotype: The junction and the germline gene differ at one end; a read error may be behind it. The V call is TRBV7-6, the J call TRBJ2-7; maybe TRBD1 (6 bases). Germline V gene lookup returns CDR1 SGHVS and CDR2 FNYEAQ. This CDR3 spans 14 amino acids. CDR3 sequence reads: CASSPTGTSSEQYF. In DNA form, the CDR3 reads TGTGCCAGCAGCCCCACAGGGACCTCCTCCGAGCAGTACTTC. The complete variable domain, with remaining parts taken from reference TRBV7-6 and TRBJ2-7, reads GAGVSQSPRYKVTKRGQDVALRCDPISGHVSLYWYRQALGQGPEFLTYFNYEAQQDKSGLPNDRFSAERPEGSISTLTIQRTEQRDSAMYRCASSPTGTSSEQYFGPGTRLTVT.

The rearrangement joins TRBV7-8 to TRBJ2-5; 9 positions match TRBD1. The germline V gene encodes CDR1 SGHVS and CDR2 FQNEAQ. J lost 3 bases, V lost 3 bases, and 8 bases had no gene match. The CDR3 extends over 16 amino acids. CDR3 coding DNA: TGTGCCAGCAGCTTTCAGACCGGGACAGGGAAAGAGACCCAGTACTTC. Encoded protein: CASSFQTGTGKETQYF.

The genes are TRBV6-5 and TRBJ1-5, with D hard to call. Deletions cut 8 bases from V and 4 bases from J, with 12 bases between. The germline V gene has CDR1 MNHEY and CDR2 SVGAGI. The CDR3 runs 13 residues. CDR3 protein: CASSGSENQPQHF. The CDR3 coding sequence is TGTGCCAGCTCCGGCAGTGAGAATCAGCCCCAGCATTTT.

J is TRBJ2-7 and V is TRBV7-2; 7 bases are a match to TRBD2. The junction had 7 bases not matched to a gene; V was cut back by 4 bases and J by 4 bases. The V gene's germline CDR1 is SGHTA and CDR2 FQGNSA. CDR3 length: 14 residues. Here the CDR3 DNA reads TGTGCCAGCAGCTCGCCGGGACTAATATACGAGCAGTACTTC. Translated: CASSSPGLIYEQYF.

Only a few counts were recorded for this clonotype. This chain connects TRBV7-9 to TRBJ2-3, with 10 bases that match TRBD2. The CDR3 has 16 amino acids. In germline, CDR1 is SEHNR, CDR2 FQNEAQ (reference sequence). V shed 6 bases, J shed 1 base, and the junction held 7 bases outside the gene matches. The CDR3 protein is CASSPKRGGRTDTQYF. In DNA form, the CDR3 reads TGTGCCAGCAGTCCAAAGCGGGGGGGCCGCACAGATACGCAGTATTTT.

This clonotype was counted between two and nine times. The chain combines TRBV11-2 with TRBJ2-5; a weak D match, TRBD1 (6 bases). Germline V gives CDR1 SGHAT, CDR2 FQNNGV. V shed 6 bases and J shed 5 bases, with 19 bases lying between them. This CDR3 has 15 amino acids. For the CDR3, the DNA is TGTGCCAGCAGTTCCGGGACGGCGAGGGGGGAGACCCAGTACTTC. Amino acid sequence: CASSSGTARGETQYF.

The CDR3 here is CASSPGGGGTQYF. CDR3 in DNA: TGTGCCAGCAGTCCGGGTGGGGGGGGTACGCAGTATTTT. This chain connects TRBV27 to TRBJ2-3; 7 bases align to TRBD2. The trim removed 5 bases at V and 8 bases at J, leaving 7 bases unmatched. This CDR3 has 13 amino acids. CDR1 MNHEY and CDR2 SMNVEV come from the germline V gene (reference sequence).

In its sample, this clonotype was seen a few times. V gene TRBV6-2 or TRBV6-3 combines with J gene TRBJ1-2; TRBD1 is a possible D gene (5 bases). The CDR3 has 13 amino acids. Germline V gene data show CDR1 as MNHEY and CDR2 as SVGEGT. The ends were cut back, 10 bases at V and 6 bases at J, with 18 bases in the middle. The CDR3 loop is CAIQEASIHGYTF. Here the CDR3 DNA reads TGTGCCATACAGGAGGCGTCGATCCATGGCTACACCTTC.

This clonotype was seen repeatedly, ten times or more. The CDR3 nucleotides read TGCGCCAGCAGCTTGTCCCCCCTGGGCGGCCCCTACAATGAGCAGTTCTTC. It translates to CASSLSPLGGPYNEQFF. This chain uses TRBV5-1 with TRBJ2-1, with D uncertain. The germline V and J ends were trimmed by 1 base and 2 bases, with 16 bases remaining between them. Germline-derived CDR1 and CDR2 are SGHRS and YFSETQ. This CDR3 has 17 residues.